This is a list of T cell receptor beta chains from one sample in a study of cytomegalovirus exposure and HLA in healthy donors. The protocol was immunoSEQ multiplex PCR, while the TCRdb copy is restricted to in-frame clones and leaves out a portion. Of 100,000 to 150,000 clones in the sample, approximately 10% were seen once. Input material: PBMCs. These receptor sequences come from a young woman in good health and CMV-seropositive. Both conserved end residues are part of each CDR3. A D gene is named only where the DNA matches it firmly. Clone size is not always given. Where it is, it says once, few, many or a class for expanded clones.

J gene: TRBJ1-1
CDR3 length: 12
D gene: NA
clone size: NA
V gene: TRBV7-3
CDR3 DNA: TGTGCCAGCAGCTTGGGAGGGACTGAAGCTTCCTTT
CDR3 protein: CASSLGGTEASF

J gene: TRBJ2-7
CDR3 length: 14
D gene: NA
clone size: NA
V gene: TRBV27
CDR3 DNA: TGTGCCAGCAGCCCGACCATCGACAAATACGAGCAGTACTTC
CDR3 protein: CASSPTIDKYEQYF

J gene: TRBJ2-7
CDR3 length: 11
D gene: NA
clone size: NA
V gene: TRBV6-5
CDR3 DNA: TGTGCCAGCAGTGACGACTACGAGCAGTACTTC
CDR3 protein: CASSDDYEQYF

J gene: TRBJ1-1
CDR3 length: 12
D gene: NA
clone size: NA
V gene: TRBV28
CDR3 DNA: TGTGCCAGCATAAGCTATGTCGCTGAAGCTTTCTTT
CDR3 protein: CASISYVAEAFF

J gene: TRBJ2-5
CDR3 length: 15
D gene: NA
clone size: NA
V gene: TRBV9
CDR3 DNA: TGTGCCAGCAGCGTAGAGGGACATACTGAAGAGACCCAGTACTTC
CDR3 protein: CASSVEGHTEETQYF

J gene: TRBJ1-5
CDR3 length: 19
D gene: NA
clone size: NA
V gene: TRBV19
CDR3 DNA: TGTGCCAGTAGTAAGGTGTCCGCCAGGGCGGTGGTCTACAATCAGCCCCAGCATTTT
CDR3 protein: CASSKVSARAVVYNQPQHF

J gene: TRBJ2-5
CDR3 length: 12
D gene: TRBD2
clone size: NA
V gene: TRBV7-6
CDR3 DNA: TGTGCCACTCGCGGGGCAGGGACTAAGGAGTACTTC
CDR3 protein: CATRGAGTKEYF

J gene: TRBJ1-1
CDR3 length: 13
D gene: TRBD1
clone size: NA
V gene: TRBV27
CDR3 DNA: TGTGCCAGCAGTCATCAGGGGGACACTGAAGCTTTCTTT
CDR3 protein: CASSHQGDTEAFF

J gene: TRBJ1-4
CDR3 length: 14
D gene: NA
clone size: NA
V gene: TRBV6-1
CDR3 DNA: TGTGCCAGCAGGTACAGGGCACAAAATGAAAAACTGTTTTTT
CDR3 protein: CASRYRAQNEKLFF

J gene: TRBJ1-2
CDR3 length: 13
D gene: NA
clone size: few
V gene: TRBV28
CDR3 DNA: TGTGCCAGCACCGTACCAGGGGACGGTGGCTACACCTTC
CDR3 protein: CASTVPGDGGYTF

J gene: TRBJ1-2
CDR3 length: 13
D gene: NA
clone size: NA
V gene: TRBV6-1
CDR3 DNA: TGTGCCAGCAGTGACTGGTCGGGCTATGGCTACACCTTC
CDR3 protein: CASSDWSGYGYTF

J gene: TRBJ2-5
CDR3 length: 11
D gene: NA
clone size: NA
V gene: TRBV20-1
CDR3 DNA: TGCAGTGCTAGCGGGGAAGAGACCCAGTACTTC
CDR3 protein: CSASGEETQYF

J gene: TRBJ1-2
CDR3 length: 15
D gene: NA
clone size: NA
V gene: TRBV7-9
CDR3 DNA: TGTGCCAGCAGCTTAGCGGGCAGTATGATGGGCGGCTACACCTTC
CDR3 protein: CASSLAGSMMGGYTF

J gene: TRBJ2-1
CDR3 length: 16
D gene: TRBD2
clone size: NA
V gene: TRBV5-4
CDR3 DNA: TGTGCCAGCAGCTTTGTCCTAGCGGGAGTAGGCAATGAGCAGTTCTTC
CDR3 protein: CASSFVLAGVGNEQFF

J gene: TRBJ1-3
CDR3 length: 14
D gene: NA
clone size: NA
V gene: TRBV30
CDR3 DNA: TGTGCCTGGAGTGTTTCCCCAGGGGGAAACACCATATATTTT
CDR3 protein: CAWSVSPGGNTIYF

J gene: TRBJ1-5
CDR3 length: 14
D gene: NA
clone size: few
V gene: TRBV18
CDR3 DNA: TGTGCCAGCTCACCCGGGGGAGTAGGACAGCCCCAGCATTTT
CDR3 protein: CASSPGGVGQPQHF

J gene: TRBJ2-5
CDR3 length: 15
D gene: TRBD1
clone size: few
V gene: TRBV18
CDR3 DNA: TGTGCCAGCTCACCCACCGGGACAGGGGTAGAGACCCAGTACTTC
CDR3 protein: CASSPTGTGVETQYF

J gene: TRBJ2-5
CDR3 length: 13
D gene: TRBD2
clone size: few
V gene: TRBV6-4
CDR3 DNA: TGTGCCAGCAGTGAACTAGCGGGAGGGACCCAGTACTTC
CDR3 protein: CASSELAGGTQYF

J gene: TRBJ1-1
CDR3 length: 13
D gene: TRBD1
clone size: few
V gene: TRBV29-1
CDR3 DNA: TGCAGCGCAAGCACAGGGGGGAACACTGAAGCTTTCTTT
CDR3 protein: CSASTGGNTEAFF

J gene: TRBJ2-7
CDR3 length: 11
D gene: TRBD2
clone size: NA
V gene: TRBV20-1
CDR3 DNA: TGCAGTGTGAGCGGGGGATACGAGCAGTACTTC
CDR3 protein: CSVSGGYEQYF

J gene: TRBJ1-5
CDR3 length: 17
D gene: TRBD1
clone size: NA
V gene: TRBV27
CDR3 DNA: TGTGCCAGCAGCCTAACAGGGGGCCCTCCCGACAATCAGCCCCAGCATTTT
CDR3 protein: CASSLTGGPPDNQPQHF

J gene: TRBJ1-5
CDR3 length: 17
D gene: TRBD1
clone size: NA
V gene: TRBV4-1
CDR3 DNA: TGCGCCAGCAGCCAGGTGGACAGGAACTCTCGGAATCAGCCCCAGCATTTT
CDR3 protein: CASSQVDRNSRNQPQHF

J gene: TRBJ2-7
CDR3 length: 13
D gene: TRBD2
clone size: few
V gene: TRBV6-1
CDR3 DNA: TGTGCCAGCGAGCGGGAGGGCCTCTACGAGCAGTACTTC
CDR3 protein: CASEREGLYEQYF

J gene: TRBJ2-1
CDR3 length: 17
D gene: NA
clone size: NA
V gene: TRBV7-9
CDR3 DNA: TGTGCCAGCAGGTTCCCAGAGGGATTCAGCTCCTACAATGAGCAGCTCTTC
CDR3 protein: CASRFPEGFSSYNEQLF

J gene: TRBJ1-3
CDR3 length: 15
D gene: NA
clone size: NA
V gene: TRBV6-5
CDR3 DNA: TGTGCCAGCAGTTACTCGGGGGGAACGGGAAACACCATATATTTT
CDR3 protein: CASSYSGGTGNTIYF

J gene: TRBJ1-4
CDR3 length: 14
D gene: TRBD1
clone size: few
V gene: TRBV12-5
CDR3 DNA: TGTGCTAGTGGTTTCGGACAGGGAGCAGAAAAACTGTTTTTT
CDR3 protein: CASGFGQGAEKLFF

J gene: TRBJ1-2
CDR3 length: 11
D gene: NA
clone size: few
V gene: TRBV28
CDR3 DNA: TGTGCCAGCAGTATCGGCTATGGCTACACCTTC
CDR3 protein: CASSIGYGYTF

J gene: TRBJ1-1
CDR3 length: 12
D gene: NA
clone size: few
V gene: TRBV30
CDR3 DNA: TGTGCCTGGTCGGGAGGGATGATGGAAGCTTTCTTT
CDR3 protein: CAWSGGMMEAFF

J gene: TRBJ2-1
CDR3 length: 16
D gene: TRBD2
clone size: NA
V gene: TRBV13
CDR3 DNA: TGTGCCAGCAGCCCCCCAGGGAGGGGCATTCACAATGAGCAGTTCTTC
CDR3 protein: CASSPPGRGIHNEQFF

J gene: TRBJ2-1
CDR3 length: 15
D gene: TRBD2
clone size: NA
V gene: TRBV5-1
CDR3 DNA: TGCGCCAGCAGCCCGGGACTAGCGGCCTACAATGAGCAGTTCTTC
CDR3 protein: CASSPGLAAYNEQFF

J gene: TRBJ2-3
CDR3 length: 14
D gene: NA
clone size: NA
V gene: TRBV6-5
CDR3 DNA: TGTGCCAGCAGAAAGGGGGTTAGCACAGATACGCAGTATTTT
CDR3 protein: CASRKGVSTDTQYF

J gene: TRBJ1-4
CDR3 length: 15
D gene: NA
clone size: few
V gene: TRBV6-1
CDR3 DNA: TGTGCCAGCAGTGAAGCTTCGGGAGCTGCTGGAAAACTGTTTTTT
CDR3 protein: CASSEASGAAGKLFF

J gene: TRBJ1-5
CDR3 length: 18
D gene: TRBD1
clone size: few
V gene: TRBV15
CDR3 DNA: TGTGCCACCAGCAATACCCCGACCCCGACAGGGCTCAAAAGGCCCCAGCATTTT
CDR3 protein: CATSNTPTPTGLKRPQHF

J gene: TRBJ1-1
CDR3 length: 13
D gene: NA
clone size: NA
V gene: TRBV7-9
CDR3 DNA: TGTGCCAGCAGCTCCTGGAAAGGGGCTGAAGCTTTCTTT
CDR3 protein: CASSSWKGAEAFF

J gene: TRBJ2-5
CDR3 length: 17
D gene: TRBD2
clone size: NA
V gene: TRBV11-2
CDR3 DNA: TGTGCCAGCAGCCACGAAGGAGCTAGCGGGAGGTGGGAGACCCAGTACTTC
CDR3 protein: CASSHEGASGRWETQYF

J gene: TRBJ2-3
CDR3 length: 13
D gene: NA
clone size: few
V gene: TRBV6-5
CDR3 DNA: TGTGCCAGCTTACAGGGTGAGGCAGATACGCAGTATTTT
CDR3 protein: CASLQGEADTQYF

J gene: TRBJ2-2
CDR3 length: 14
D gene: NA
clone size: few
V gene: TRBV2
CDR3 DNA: TGTGCCAGCAGGACGGGTTTCAACACCGGGGAGCTGTTTTTT
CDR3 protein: CASRTGFNTGELFF

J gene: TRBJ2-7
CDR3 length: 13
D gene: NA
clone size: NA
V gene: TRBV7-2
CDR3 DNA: TGTGCCAGCAGCTTAGGGCCATCCTACGAGCAGTACTTC
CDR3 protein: CASSLGPSYEQYF

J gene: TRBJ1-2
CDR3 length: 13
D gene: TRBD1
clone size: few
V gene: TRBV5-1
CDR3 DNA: TGCGCCAGCAGCTTGGCCGGGACAGATGGCTACACCTTC
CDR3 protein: CASSLAGTDGYTF

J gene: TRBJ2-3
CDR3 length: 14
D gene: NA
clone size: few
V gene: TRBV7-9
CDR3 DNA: TGTGCCAGCAGTAGAACTGAGGAAAGGAATACGCAGTATTTT
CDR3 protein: CASSRTEERNTQYF

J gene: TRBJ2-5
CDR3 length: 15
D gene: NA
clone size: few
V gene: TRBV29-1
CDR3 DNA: TGCAGCGTTAGGGGGGACAGTTCCCGGGCGGAGACCCAGTACTTC
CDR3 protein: CSVRGDSSRAETQYF

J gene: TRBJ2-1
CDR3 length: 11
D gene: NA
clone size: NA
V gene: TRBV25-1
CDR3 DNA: TGTGCCAGCAGCCTAGGTCGGGAGCAGTTCTTC
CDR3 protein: CASSLGREQFF

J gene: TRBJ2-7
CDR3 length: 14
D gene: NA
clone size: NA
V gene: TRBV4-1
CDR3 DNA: TGCGCCAGCAGCCTCCGACACGGTGAGGGAGAGCAGTACTTC
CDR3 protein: CASSLRHGEGEQYF

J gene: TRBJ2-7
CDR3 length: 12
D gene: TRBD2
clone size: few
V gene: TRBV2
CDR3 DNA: TGTGCCAGCAGGCGGGAGATCAACGAGCAGTACTTC
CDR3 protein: CASRREINEQYF

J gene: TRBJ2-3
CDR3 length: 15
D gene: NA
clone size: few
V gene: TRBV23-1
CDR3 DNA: TGCGCCAGCAGTCGGCGGGACTTCTCCTCCGTTACGCAGTATTTT
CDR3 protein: CASSRRDFSSVTQYF

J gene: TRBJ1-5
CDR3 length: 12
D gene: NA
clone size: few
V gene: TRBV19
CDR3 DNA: TGTGCCAGTAGGGACAGTGCTCAGCCCCAGCATTTT
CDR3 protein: CASRDSAQPQHF